One T cell receptor (beta chain) is described in this entry. Terminally differentiated effector memory CD45RA+ cells were excluded by CCR7 positive selection of CD45RO-negative cells. Over several immunoSEQ plates, each subset's genomic DNA was distributed in even portions. Assay: immunoSEQ multiplex PCR; the TCRdb copy retains only in-frame clones and omits some. The table has roughly 810,000 clones, 96% seen once. The data stem from a study of shared clonotypes between healthy human individuals. The TCR originated in a man between 25 and 39 years old in good health. The source material was naive CD8+ T cells sorted from blood.

CDR3 sequence reads: CASSPGVAYEQYF. The CDR3 coding sequence is TGTGCCAGCAGTCCAGGGGTAGCCTACGAGCAGTACTTC. This chain links TRBV6-5 with TRBJ2-7, with D perhaps matching TRBD1 (6 bases). Germline CDR1 and CDR2: MNHEY and SVGAGI. The V end lost 5 bases, the J end lost 2 bases, and 10 bases lay between the germline ends. CDR3 size: 13 residues.